Listed below are T cell receptor beta chains from one sample, sequenced in a study of technical replicates of blood from four donors. Clones were sequenced by immunoSEQ multiplex PCR, and TCRdb holds only the in-frame ones, with some missing. This repertoire shows over 80,000 clones, approximately 96% found once; its top ten account for roughly 0.33%. Sequenced input: T cells isolated from PBMCs. The receptors originated from a human donor in good health. CDR3s leave out the opening cysteine and the closing phenylalanine or tryptophan. Fields, in order: V gene, CDR3 protein.

V: TRBV27; CDR3: ASSIGTSIHTGELF
V: TRBV30; CDR3: AWIGTGYNSPLH
V: TRBV7-9; CDR3: ASSSLTGRSGNEQF
V: TRBV27; CDR3: ASMPGTGHTGELF
V: TRBV6-6; CDR3: ASSYGTENNEQF
V: TRBV7-9; CDR3: ASSLLPTGRSYEQY
V: TRBV7-2; CDR3: ASSSDRGRYEQY
V: TRBV28; CDR3: ASRSTAALGELF
V: TRBV30; CDR3: AWTTGLAGGYT
V: TRBV7-9; CDR3: ASSRAPGQGSAEAF
V: TRBV19; CDR3: ASSIYGTGSTDTQY
V: TRBV19; CDR3: ASSIGDRDGANVLT
V: TRBV27; CDR3: ASSSSYEQY
V: TRBV19; CDR3: ASSTTILAKNIQY
V: TRBV4-1; CDR3: ASSPSPAGSYEQY
V: TRBV11-3; CDR3: ASSPVVAGVKREQY
V: TRBV11-2; CDR3: ASSTPPGQGVYNYGYT
V: TRBV6-6; CDR3: ASRHAAGTGTDTQY
V: TRBV9; CDR3: ASSVGLTSTDTQY
V: TRBV27; CDR3: ASSSTPYEQY
V: TRBV28; CDR3: ASSPRGLKDGYEQY
V: TRBV7-9; CDR3: ASSYGAGRYEQY
V: TRBV7-8; CDR3: ASSKRGPTNEKLF
V: TRBV7-8; CDR3: ASSAFYRGQETQY
V: TRBV6-5; CDR3: ASTTGGRGQPQH
V: TRBV7-6; CDR3: ASSLAAGGPNTQY
V: TRBV4-3; CDR3: ASSQEAGGSYEQY
V: TRBV10-1; CDR3: ASSDPEGEAF
V: TRBV4-1; CDR3: ASSPFRTGGYNEQF
V: TRBV19; CDR3: ASSIQRGAF
V: TRBV2; CDR3: ASNVLGARETQY
V: TRBV27; CDR3: ASSFVSRSNYGYT
V: TRBV6-1; CDR3: ASSLEGGDEQF
V: TRBV25-1; CDR3: ASRGDSAFGEQF
V: TRBV5-4; CDR3: ASSPRAGGSDEQF
V: TRBV20-1; CDR3: SVQGTNEQF
V: TRBV5-6; CDR3: ASSLKGFSGNTIY
V: TRBV5-4; CDR3: ASTKGLANYNEQF
V: TRBV27; CDR3: ASSPTWDRIHEQY
V: TRBV21-1; CDR3: ASSKETPARQPTYEQY